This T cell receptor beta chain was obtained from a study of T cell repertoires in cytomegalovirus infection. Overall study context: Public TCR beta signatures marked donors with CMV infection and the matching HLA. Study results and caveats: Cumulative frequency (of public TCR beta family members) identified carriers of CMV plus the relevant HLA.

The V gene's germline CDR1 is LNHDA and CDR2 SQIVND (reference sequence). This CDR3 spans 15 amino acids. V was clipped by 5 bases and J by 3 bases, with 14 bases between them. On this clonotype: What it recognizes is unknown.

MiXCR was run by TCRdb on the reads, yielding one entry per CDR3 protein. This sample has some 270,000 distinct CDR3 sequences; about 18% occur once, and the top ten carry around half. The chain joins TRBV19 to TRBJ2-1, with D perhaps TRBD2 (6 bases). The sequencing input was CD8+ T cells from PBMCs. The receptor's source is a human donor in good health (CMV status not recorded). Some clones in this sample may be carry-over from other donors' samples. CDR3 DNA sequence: TGTGCCAGTAGTGACGCCCCGGGGGACTACAATGAGCAGTTCTTC. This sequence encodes CASSDAPGDYNEQFF.